The 23 T cell receptor beta chains given below trace back to one sample, sequenced in a study of CD8+ T cells in alopecia areata (dated by TCRdb to 2017 to 2018). Explained via the paper, the time point label denotes: baseline before oral tofacitinib. The protocol used for the library was the immunoSEQ multiplex PCR assay. RNA was extracted from all samples and reverse transcribed into cDNA as template for TCR sequencing. TCRdb retrieved this table from immuneACCESS and kept in-frame rearrangements only. Not all clones are present; in checked studies, unresolved V genes account for under half, and no reason is known for the remainder. The sample has around 250,000 clones on record, under 70% of them singletons. The ten largest clones represent more than 0.95% of the sample. The specimen was CD4+ T cells sorted from blood, collected at week 0. These receptors all come from a human donor with alopecia areata.

The chain links TRBV5-4 to TRBJ2-2, with a weak D call TRBD1 (6 bases). V was cut by 3 bases and J by 1 base, with 10 bases left in between. CDR1 is SGHNT and CDR2 is YYREEE in the germline V gene (reference sequence). The CDR3 has 15 residues. CDR3 nucleotide sequence: TGTGCCAGCAGCTCAAAGACAGGGAACACCGGGGAGCTGTTTTTT. Its translation: CASSSKTGNTGELFF.

The V call is TRBV7-9, the J call TRBJ1-2, with 9 bases fitting TRBD1. Germline CDR1 is SEHNR and CDR2 is FQNEAQ (reference sequence). J gave up 7 bases and V 5 bases, and 5 bases lay outside the gene matches. The CDR3 spans 13 residues. CDR3 DNA sequence: TGTGCCAGCAGCATGGGACAGGGAGGTGGCTACACCTTC. It yields the protein CASSMGQGGGYTF.

This chain connects TRBV6-5 to TRBJ2-7; D not certain. This CDR3 is built from 11 residues. Between the trimmed V and J ends, which lost 7 bases and 0 bases, there was a span of 4 bases. Per the germline V gene, CDR1 is MNHEY and CDR2 is SVGAGI. CDR3 protein: CASTHSYEQYF. DNA for the CDR3: TGTGCCAGCACCCACTCCTACGAGCAGTACTTC.

This chain links TRBV30 with TRBJ1-6; no clear D. Looked up from germline, CDR1 is GTSNPN and CDR2 is SVGIG (reference sequence). The CDR3 covers 13 residues. With 7 bases removed from V and 6 bases from J, the gap between germline ends came to 13 bases. The CDR3 DNA reads TGTGCCTCTCGGGTACCTTCTAATTCACCCCTCCACTTT. It codes for CASRVPSNSPLHF.

This clone occurred a few times. The CDR3 is CASSLTWDQPQHF. The CDR3 DNA reads TGTGCCAGCAGCTTGACCTGGGATCAGCCCCAGCATTTT. This sequence joins TRBV7-9 and TRBJ1-5, with D unclear. From germline, CDR1 is SEHNR and CDR2 FQNEAQ (reference sequence). V dropped 3 bases and J dropped 5 bases, with 8 bases sitting between them. The CDR3 runs 13 residues.

This chain uses TRBV5-1 with TRBJ2-2, with 9 bases fitting TRBD1. Germline trimming cut 5 bases from V and 0 bases from J; bases unmatched to any gene: 2. CDR1 SGHRS and CDR2 YFSETQ come from the germline V gene. The CDR3 spans 15 residues. For the CDR3, the DNA is TGCGCCAGCAGTCGACAGGGGGCGAACACCGGGGAGCTGTTTTTT. Protein product: CASSRQGANTGELFF.

V and J are TRBV14 and TRBJ2-7; D may correspond to TRBD1 or TRBD2 (6 bases each). The CDR3 is made up of 16 amino acids. Trimming took off 0 bases at V and 3 bases at J, with 15 bases between the two ends. Germline V gene data show CDR1 as SGHDN and CDR2 as FVKESK. The CDR3: CASSQEGGGPRYEQYF. CDR3 sequence (DNA): TGTGCCAGCAGCCAAGAGGGGGGCGGTCCCCGCTACGAGCAGTACTTC.

This clone was seen just once. The chain links TRBV29-1 to TRBJ2-5, with D tentatively TRBD2 (7 bases). V was shortened by 6 bases and J by 1 base, with 18 bases between the two germline ends. This CDR3 is built from 15 residues. Germline assignment: CDR1 SQVTM and CDR2 ANQGSEA. CDR3 in amino acids: CSVPWEGDPQETQYF. The CDR3 nucleotides read TGCAGCGTCCCGTGGGAGGGGGACCCCCAAGAGACCCAGTACTTC. Variable domain in full (rest from reference TRBV29-1 and TRBJ2-5): SAVISQKPSRDICQRGTSLTIQCQVDSQVTMMFWYRQQPGQSLTLIATANQGSEATYESGFVIDKFPISRPNLTFSTLTVSNMSPEDSSIYLCSVPWEGDPQETQYFGPGTRLLVL.

The gene calls are TRBV27 and TRBJ2-7; D might be TRBD1 or TRBD2, each matching 5 bases. This CDR3 comprises 13 residues. Germline V gene sequence: CDR1 MNHEY, CDR2 SMNVEV (reference sequence). Trimming took 6 bases from V and 5 from J, leaving 14 bases between them. The CDR3 region is CASSQRGADEQYF. The CDR3, as DNA: TGTGCCAGCAGCCAGAGGGGAGCGGACGAGCAGTACTTC.

This clone was counted a few times. V is TRBV18 and J is TRBJ2-1; TRBD1 matches at 9 bases. The CDR3 has 14 amino acids. Per the germline V gene, CDR1 is KGHSH and CDR2 is LQKENI. V gave up 3 bases and J gave up 7 bases; unmatched junction bases: 4. The CDR3 reads CASSPGTGRNEQFF. The DNA of the CDR3 is TGTGCCAGCTCACCTGGGACAGGGCGGAATGAGCAGTTCTTC.

This clone was seen more than once but under ten times. Other DNA variants within this sample encode the same CDR3. The chain uses TRBV30 and TRBJ2-7, with TRBD1 matching 9 bases. The CDR3 spans 11 residues. The V gene end was trimmed by 5 bases and the J gene end by 4 bases; junction bases not matched to a gene: 0. Germline V gives CDR1 GTSNPN, CDR2 SVGIG (reference sequence). CDR3 bases: TGTGCCTGGGGACAGGGGTACGAGCAGTACTTC. Encoded protein: CAWGQGYEQYF.

This chain connects TRBV30 to TRBJ1-1; D is uncertain. The CDR3 consists of 12 residues. The V gene lost 4 bases and the J gene lost 1 base, with 7 bases spanning the gap. CDR1 GTSNPN and CDR2 SVGIG come from the germline V gene (reference sequence). The CDR3 protein is CAWNAQNTEAFF. DNA for the CDR3: TGTGCCTGGAACGCACAGAACACTGAAGCTTTCTTT.

The chain employs TRBV5-1 and TRBJ1-1; perhaps TRBD1 as D (6 bases). CDR1 and CDR2 from the germline V gene are SGHRS and YFSETQ. This CDR3 has 14 residues. V was shortened by 1 base and J by 3 bases, with 10 bases between the two germline ends. This CDR3 reads CASSLQGPHTEAFF. The CDR3 nucleotides read TGCGCCAGCAGCTTGCAGGGGCCACACACTGAAGCTTTCTTT.

The chain uses TRBV29-1 and TRBJ2-6; D call uncertain. Germline V lookup: CDR1 SQVTM, CDR2 ANQGSEA. This CDR3 has 13 amino acids. The V end lost 6 bases, the J end lost 0 bases, and 6 bases lay between the germline ends. CDR3 sequence: CSVKRSGANVLTF. The CDR3 nucleotides are TGCAGCGTGAAGCGCTCTGGGGCCAACGTCCTGACTTTC.

This clone was observed a single time. The chain uses TRBV29-1 and TRBJ1-2, with TRBD1 matching 7 bases. Germline V lookup: CDR1 SQVTM, CDR2 ANQGSEA. The CDR3 totals 13 residues. J was trimmed by 1 base and V by 7 bases; bases with no gene match: 6. The CDR3 here is CSAPGTDNYGYTF. In DNA form, the CDR3 reads TGCAGCGCTCCCGGGACAGATAACTATGGCTACACCTTC.

V and J are TRBV6-5 and TRBJ2-5; the match to TRBD1 covers 10 bases. From germline, CDR1 is MNHEY and CDR2 SVGAGI. This CDR3 spans 15 amino acids. The ends lost 7 bases at V and 5 bases at J; junction bases unmatched: 10. CDR3 in DNA: TGTGCCAGCAACCCCATGGACAGGGGGTATGAGACCCAGTACTTC. Translation: CASNPMDRGYETQYF.

V gene TRBV29-1 combines with J gene TRBJ2-1; 9 nucleotides agree with TRBD1. J was trimmed by 14 bases and V by 5 bases; bases with no gene match: 7. The CDR3 runs to 11 residues. Germline loops: CDR1 SQVTM, CDR2 ANQGSEA. The CDR3 region is CSVNPGQGEFF. For the CDR3, the DNA is TGCAGCGTTAACCCGGGACAGGGCGAGTTCTTC.

J is TRBJ1-5 and V is TRBV6-1, with 9 positions matching TRBD1. Germline values: CDR1 MNHNS, CDR2 SASEGT. The ends lost 7 bases at V and 7 bases at J; junction bases unmatched: 8. The CDR3 covers 14 residues. This chain's CDR3 is CASTAQGAPQPQHF. For the CDR3, the DNA is TGTGCCAGCACCGCACAGGGGGCTCCACAGCCCCAGCATTTT.

The chain links TRBV5-1 to TRBJ2-1; the D is unclear. This CDR3 comprises 13 residues. In germline, CDR1 is SGHRS, CDR2 YFSETQ. The V gene lost 1 base and the J gene lost 4 bases, with 6 bases spanning the gap. CDR3 nucleotide sequence: TGCGCCAGCAGCTTGAACGGATACAATGAGCAGTTCTTC. Translation gives CASSLNGYNEQFF.

The chain links TRBV30 to TRBJ1-2; the D gene is possibly TRBD1 (6 bases). This CDR3 contains 15 residues. Germline loops: CDR1 GTSNPN, CDR2 SVGIG (reference sequence). Trimming removed 4 bases from V and 3 bases from J, with 18 bases in between. The CDR3 nucleotides read TGTGCCTGGAACCGAGACCGACAGGAGTACTATGGCTACACCTTC. Amino acids: CAWNRDRQEYYGYTF.

The chain joins TRBV7-8 to TRBJ1-6; 9 bases agree with TRBD1. Trimming cost V 5 bases and J 7 bases; bases outside gene matches: 6. From germline, CDR1 is SGHVS and CDR2 FQNEAQ. The CDR3 loop spans 15 amino acids. CDR3 coding DNA: TGTGCCAGCAGCGCCTCCGGGACAGGGAATTCACCCCTCCACTTT. Protein sequence: CASSASGTGNSPLHF. The whole variable domain, filled in from reference TRBV7-8 and TRBJ1-6, reads GAGVSQSPRYKVAKRGQDVALRCDPISGHVSLFWYQQALGQGPEFLTYFQNEAQLDKSGLPSDRFFAERPEGSVSTLKIQRTQQEDSAVYLCASSASGTGNSPLHFGNGTRLTVT.

The chain employs TRBV6-1 and TRBJ2-5; 7 nucleotides align to TRBD1. This CDR3 spans 14 amino acids. Germline CDR1 is MNHNS and CDR2 is SASEGT. V was clipped by 11 bases and J by 2 bases; unmatched bases: 11. In nucleotides, the CDR3 is TGTGCCTGCCGAACCCCAGGGGGACAAGAGACCCAGTACTTC. As protein: CACRTPGGQETQYF.

This rearrangement joins TRBV30 to TRBJ1-2, with 7 positions matching TRBD1. Germline-derived CDR1 and CDR2 are GTSNPN and SVGIG (reference sequence). CDR3 length equals 14 residues. J lost 4 bases, V lost 1 base, and 6 bases had no gene match. CDR3 protein: CAWSDLTGVYGYTF. DNA of the CDR3: TGTGCCTGGAGTGACCTCACAGGGGTCTATGGCTACACCTTC.